These 30 T cell receptor beta chains were all obtained from the same sample, sequenced in a study of long-term antiretroviral therapy in people with HIV. Researchers ran immunoSEQ v3.0 at survey level. TCRdb keeps only in-frame clones here, not all; method: immunoSEQ multiplex PCR. The sample carries 20,000 to 25,000 clones, under 90% recorded once. Source: unsorted PBMCs, taken 0.5 years before starting antiretroviral therapy. The receptors stem from a man aged 35 to 55 with HIV.

This chain links TRBV2 with TRBJ2-3; 7 positions agree with TRBD2. The CDR3 is 16 amino acids. CDR1 is SNHLY and CDR2 is FYNNEI in the germline V gene. Unmatched junction bases numbered 10, after V lost 5 bases and J lost 2 bases. CDR3 nucleotides: TGTGCCAGCAGTCCCCTTGGCGGGGGAGACACAGATACGCAGTATTTT. Encoded protein: CASSPLGGGDTDTQYF.

The chain joins TRBV5-1 to TRBJ1-5; a weak D match, TRBD1 (5 bases). This CDR3 is 15 amino acids long. CDR1 SGHRS and CDR2 YFSETQ come from the germline V gene. V dropped 3 bases and J dropped 8 bases, with 18 bases sitting between them. The DNA of the CDR3 is TGCGCCAGCAGCTCTTTTAATCCCAGGGCGAAGCCCCAGCATTTT. Amino acid sequence: CASSSFNPRAKPQHF.

V usage is TRBV7-2 and J usage is TRBJ1-1; no firm D call. Germline loops: CDR1 SGHTA, CDR2 FQGNSA. Trimming removed 3 bases at V and 4 bases at J, with 9 bases between. There are 13 residues in the CDR3. CDR3 sequence reads: CASSFIGSTEAFF. CDR3 nucleotide sequence: TGTGCCAGCAGCTTCATAGGCTCCACTGAAGCTTTCTTT.

The gene calls are TRBV7-2 and TRBJ2-1, with 8 positions matching TRBD2. The length of the CDR3 is 16 residues. The J segment lost 2 bases and the V segment lost 1 base, leaving 4 bases of the junction unmatched. The germline gives CDR1 SGHTA, CDR2 FQGNSA. CDR3 sequence (DNA): TGTGCCAGCAGCTTAGTAGGGACTAGACCCTACAATGAGCAGTTCTTC. Encoded protein: CASSLVGTRPYNEQFF.

The chain carries TRBV30 and TRBJ1-2; possible D gene TRBD1, 5 bases. With 5 bases removed from V and 4 bases from J, the gap between germline ends came to 14 bases. CDR1 and CDR2 from the germline V gene are GTSNPN and SVGIG (reference sequence). This CDR3 has 13 residues. The CDR3 spells CAWGFDRSYGYTF. The CDR3 bases are TGTGCCTGGGGTTTCGACAGATCCTATGGCTACACCTTC.

This rearrangement joins TRBV11-2 to TRBJ1-1; D gene uncertain. The V and J ends lost 4 bases and 2 bases respectively, with 11 bases between them. The CDR3 length is 14 residues. Germline V gene lookup returns CDR1 SGHAT and CDR2 FQNNGV. DNA of the CDR3: TGTGCCAGCAGCTATGGTGGGCCCAACACTGAAGCTTTCTTT. Residues: CASSYGGPNTEAFF. The full variable domain, its missing parts supplied by reference TRBV11-2 and TRBJ1-1, is EAGVAQSPRYKIIEKRQSVAFWCNPISGHATLYWYQQILGQGPKLLIQFQNNGVVDDSQLPKDRFSAERLKGVDSTLKIQPAKLEDSAVYLCASSYGGPNTEAFFGQGTRLTVV.

A few counts support this clone. The rearrangement links TRBV29-1 to TRBJ1-1; D ambiguous. This CDR3 has 13 amino acids. Trimming pared 4 bases from V and 1 base from J, leaving 10 bases between. The germline V gene has CDR1 SQVTM and CDR2 ANQGSEA. CDR3 in amino acids: CSVGETPNTEAFF. The CDR3 coding sequence is TGCAGCGTTGGTGAGACGCCGAACACTGAAGCTTTCTTT.

The chain is built from TRBV7-9 and TRBJ2-7; D remains unclear. Germline-derived CDR1 and CDR2 are SEHNR and FQNEAQ (reference sequence). The V end lost 3 bases, the J end lost 2 bases, and 14 bases lay between the germline ends. CDR3 length equals 15 residues. CDR3 sequence (DNA): TGTGCCAGCAGCTTCGATCGGAACAATCCCTACGAGCAGTACTTC. Its translation: CASSFDRNNPYEQYF.

As concerns this clone: An end of the junction does not agree with germline; a read error may underlie this. The chain employs TRBV7-7 and TRBJ2-1; unclear D gene. The CDR3 sequence is 14 residues long. Per germline, CDR1 SSHAT and CDR2 FNYEAQ (reference sequence). In DNA, the CDR3 is TGTGCTAGCAGCCCCTCGGGCAGTACCGATGAGCAGTTCTTC. Its translation is CASSPSGSTDEQFF.

A few counts support this clone. The rearrangement uses TRBV5-3 and TRBJ2-7, with D perhaps given as TRBD1 or TRBD2 (6 bases each). TRBV5-3 is flagged as an ORF with uncertain function. V lost 1 base and J lost 3, with 17 bases in between. CDR3 length equals 16 residues. The CDR3 sequence is CARSLKGCRGLYEQYF. For the CDR3, the DNA is TGTGCCAGAAGCTTGAAGGGCTGCCGGGGGCTCTACGAGCAGTACTTC.

The chain couples TRBV5-4 to TRBJ1-3; a possible D gene is TRBD1 (6 bases). The CDR3 runs 16 residues. V lost 1 base and J 0 bases, leaving 11 bases between the germline ends. The germline V gene encodes CDR1 SGHNT and CDR2 YYREEE (reference sequence). CDR3 region: CASSLPGASSGNTIYF. The CDR3 DNA follows: TGTGCCAGCAGCTTGCCGGGGGCGAGCTCTGGAAACACCATATATTTT.

J is TRBJ1-2 and V is TRBV11-2, with a possible D match to TRBD1 (6 bases). Trimming removed 1 base at V and 8 bases at J, with 20 bases between. CDR3 length: 16 amino acids. Germline V gene sequence: CDR1 SGHAT, CDR2 FQNNGV. The CDR3: CASSLGTVRSPEGYTF. The DNA for the CDR3 is TGTGCCAGCAGCTTAGGGACAGTACGAAGCCCTGAAGGCTACACCTTC. The full variable domain, in which reference TRBV11-2 and TRBJ1-2 provide the parts outside the CDR3, is EAGVAQSPRYKIIEKRQSVAFWCNPISGHATLYWYQQILGQGPKLLIQFQNNGVVDDSQLPKDRFSAERLKGVDSTLKIQPAKLEDSAVYLCASSLGTVRSPEGYTFGSGTRLTVV.

In its sample, this clone was seen a few times. The chain employs TRBV4-1 and TRBJ1-6; D remains ambiguous. The V end lost 1 base, the J end lost 8 bases, and 6 bases lay between the germline ends. This CDR3 comprises 13 residues. Per germline, CDR1 MGHRA and CDR2 YSYEKL. The CDR3 nucleotides read TGCGCCAGCAGCCAAGGACCGGATTCACCCCTCCACTTT. Protein product: CASSQGPDSPLHF.

V gene TRBV27 combines with J gene TRBJ2-1; D tentatively reads TRBD1 or TRBD2 (6 bases each). Germline values: CDR1 MNHEY, CDR2 SMNVEV (reference sequence). The CDR3 is 16 residues long. Trimming removed 4 bases at V and 2 bases at J, with 15 bases between. The CDR3 loop is CASSSPWGATYNEQFF. The CDR3, as DNA: TGTGCCAGCAGTTCCCCCTGGGGGGCTACCTACAATGAGCAGTTCTTC.

The chain couples TRBV7-9 to TRBJ2-7; 11 nucleotides agree with TRBD1. Per the germline V gene, CDR1 is SEHNR and CDR2 is FQNEAQ (reference sequence). Trimming took 5 bases from V and 3 from J; bases not matched to a gene: 9. The length of the CDR3 is 16 residues. CDR3 amino acids: CASSPRTGGISYEQYF. CDR3 in DNA: TGTGCCAGCAGCCCCAGGACAGGGGGCATTAGCTACGAGCAGTACTTC.

The chain combines TRBV4-1 with TRBJ1-2; 7 nucleotides agree with TRBD1. Germline-derived CDR1 and CDR2 are MGHRA and YSYEKL. J was trimmed by 4 bases and V by 5 bases; bases with no gene match: 4. This CDR3 spans 13 amino acids. CDR3 DNA sequence: TGCGCCAGCAGCTCACAGGGGTCCTATGGCTACACCTTC. Translated: CASSSQGSYGYTF.

The chain couples TRBV19 to TRBJ1-3; 8 bases are a match to TRBD1. Germline trimming cut 7 bases from V and 2 bases from J; bases unmatched to any gene: 16. Per germline, CDR1 LNHDA and CDR2 SQIVND (reference sequence). The CDR3 has 18 amino acids. The CDR3 region has the DNA TGTGCCAGTATAGGTCGTCGCGGACAGGGCTTAACTGGAAACACCATATATTTT. Amino acid sequence: CASIGRRGQGLTGNTIYF.

The chain links TRBV7-2 to TRBJ1-2; 7 positions match TRBD1. Looked up from germline, CDR1 is SGHTA and CDR2 is FQGNSA. The V gene end was trimmed by 0 bases and the J gene end by 8 bases; junction bases not matched to a gene: 3. The CDR3 loop spans 13 amino acids. Written as DNA, the CDR3 is TGTGCCAGCAGCTTAGCCACAGGGGTCGGCTACACCTTC. It translates to CASSLATGVGYTF.

The genes are TRBV5-1 and TRBJ2-5; D gene uncertain. This CDR3 spans 13 amino acids. Looked up from germline, CDR1 is SGHRS and CDR2 is YFSETQ. Trimming stripped 0 bases from V and 3 bases from J, with 6 bases between. The CDR3 region is CASSLVPEETQYF. The CDR3 DNA is TGCGCCAGCAGCTTGGTCCCCGAAGAGACCCAGTACTTC.

The chain carries TRBV19 and TRBJ1-1; D may be TRBD1 (6 bases). Germline-derived CDR1 and CDR2 are LNHDA and SQIVND (reference sequence). Trimming shortened V by 4 bases and J by 5 bases, and 14 bases separated the two germline ends. The CDR3 has 14 amino acids. The CDR3 DNA follows: TGTGCCAGTAGTACAGGGGCGAGACGGACTGAAGCTTTCTTT. Amino acids: CASSTGARRTEAFF.

This clone is a singleton in its sample. CDR3 sequence reads: CAISEFWTGDSPLHF. The CDR3 region has the DNA TGTGCCATCAGTGAGTTTTGGACAGGGGATTCACCCCTCCACTTT. The chain joins TRBV10-3 to TRBJ1-6, with 9 bases that match TRBD1. V lost 1 base to trimming and J lost 8 bases; unmatched junction nucleotides: 3. The CDR3 totals 15 residues. Germline V gives CDR1 ENHRY, CDR2 SYGVKD.

This clone came up once. The V and J genes are TRBV5-1 and TRBJ1-2, with D tentatively TRBD1 (5 bases). Trimming shortened V by 3 bases and J by 14 bases, and 26 bases separated the two germline ends. The CDR3 runs to 15 residues. Germline lookup yields CDR1 SGHRS and CDR2 YFSETQ. The CDR3 protein is CASSYDPSSMDGGTF. The CDR3 bases are TGCGCCAGCAGCTACGACCCAAGTTCAATGGATGGGGGTACCTTC.

The chain recombines TRBV9 with TRBJ2-1, with D unresolved. This CDR3 is built from 13 residues. Trimming pared 2 bases from V and 4 bases from J, leaving 7 bases between. The germline gives CDR1 SGDLS, CDR2 YYNGEE. Written as DNA, the CDR3 is TGTGCCAGCAGCGTCGGCAGGTACAATGAGCAGTTCTTC. It encodes CASSVGRYNEQFF.

This chain connects TRBV4-2 to TRBJ2-1, with D hard to call. Germline assignment: CDR1 LGHNA and CDR2 YNFKEQ. The V gene lost 0 bases and the J gene lost 7 bases, with 7 bases spanning the gap. The CDR3 runs 13 residues. CDR3 amino acids: CASSQDRSNEQFF. The CDR3 DNA follows: TGTGCCAGCAGCCAAGATCGAAGTAATGAGCAGTTCTTC.

This clone was recorded a few times. The chain links TRBV6-1 to TRBJ1-5; D uncertain. Deletions cut 4 bases from V and 0 bases from J, with 25 bases between. The CDR3 covers 20 residues. Germline CDR1 reads MNHNS; CDR2 reads SASEGT. The CDR3 nucleotides are TGTGCCAGCAGTGGAGCGAGGGAGGCAGGACCCCCTTATAGCAATCAGCCCCAGCATTTT. The encoded protein is CASSGAREAGPPYSNQPQHF.

The gene calls are TRBV6-1 and TRBJ1-4; D possibly corresponds to TRBD1 (5 bases). V lost 1 base, J lost 8 bases, and 11 bases lay in between. CDR3 size: 14 residues. CDR1 and CDR2 from the germline V gene are MNHNS and SASEGT. The CDR3 nucleotides are TGTGCCAGCAGTGAAGGTTGGGGGACGGAAAAACTGTTTTTT. Protein sequence: CASSEGWGTEKLFF.

This chain joins TRBV7-8 and TRBJ2-1, with 10 bases that match TRBD2. Germline V gives CDR1 SGHVS, CDR2 FQNEAQ. This CDR3 is 18 amino acids long. Unmatched junction bases numbered 9, after V lost 0 bases and J lost 4 bases. The CDR3 DNA reads as TGTGCCAGCAGCTTAGCGGCTAGCGGGGGCCGCCCTTACAATGAGCAGTTCTTC. Translating it yields CASSLAASGGRPYNEQFF.

The chain links TRBV27 to TRBJ2-7, with a possible D match to TRBD1 (5 bases). Germline lookup yields CDR1 MNHEY and CDR2 SMNVEV (reference sequence). The CDR3 spans 14 residues. V gave up 5 bases and J gave up 2 bases, with 13 bases separating them. The CDR3 sequence is CASSIQGSPYEQYF. The CDR3 nucleotides read TGTGCCAGCAGTATCCAGGGTTCCCCCTACGAGCAGTACTTC.

This clone was counted only a few times. The rearrangement uses TRBV5-1 and TRBJ1-1; 10 bases are a match to TRBD1. CDR1 is SGHRS and CDR2 is YFSETQ in the germline V gene. The CDR3 totals 13 residues. V lost 7 bases to trimming and J lost 1 base; unmatched junction nucleotides: 1. This CDR3 reads CASGQGGNTEAFF. CDR3 coding DNA: TGCGCCAGCGGACAGGGGGGGAACACTGAAGCTTTCTTT.

In this sample, this clone turned up once. This chain links TRBV4-1 with TRBJ2-7; 10 bases match TRBD2. The CDR3 is made up of 15 amino acids. Trimming cost V 4 bases and J 4 bases; bases outside gene matches: 7. Germline assignment: CDR1 MGHRA and CDR2 YSYEKL. The CDR3 DNA reads TGCGCCAGCAGCCCCTCTTCGACTAGCGGGTACGAGCAGTACTTC. This gives the protein CASSPSSTSGYEQYF.